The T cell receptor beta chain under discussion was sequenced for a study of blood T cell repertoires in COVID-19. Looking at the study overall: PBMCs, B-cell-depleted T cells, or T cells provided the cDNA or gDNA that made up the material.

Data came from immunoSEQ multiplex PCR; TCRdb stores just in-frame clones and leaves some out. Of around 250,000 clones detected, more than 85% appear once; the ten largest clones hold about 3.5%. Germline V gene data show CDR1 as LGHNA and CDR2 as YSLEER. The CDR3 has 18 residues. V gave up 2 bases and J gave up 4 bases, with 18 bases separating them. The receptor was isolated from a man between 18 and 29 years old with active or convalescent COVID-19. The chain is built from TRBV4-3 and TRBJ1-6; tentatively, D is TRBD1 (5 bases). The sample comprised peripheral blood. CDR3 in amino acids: CASSQNPGGAGYNSPLHF. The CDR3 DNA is TGCGCCAGCAGCCAAAATCCGGGCGGGGCAGGGTATAATTCACCCCTCCACTTT.